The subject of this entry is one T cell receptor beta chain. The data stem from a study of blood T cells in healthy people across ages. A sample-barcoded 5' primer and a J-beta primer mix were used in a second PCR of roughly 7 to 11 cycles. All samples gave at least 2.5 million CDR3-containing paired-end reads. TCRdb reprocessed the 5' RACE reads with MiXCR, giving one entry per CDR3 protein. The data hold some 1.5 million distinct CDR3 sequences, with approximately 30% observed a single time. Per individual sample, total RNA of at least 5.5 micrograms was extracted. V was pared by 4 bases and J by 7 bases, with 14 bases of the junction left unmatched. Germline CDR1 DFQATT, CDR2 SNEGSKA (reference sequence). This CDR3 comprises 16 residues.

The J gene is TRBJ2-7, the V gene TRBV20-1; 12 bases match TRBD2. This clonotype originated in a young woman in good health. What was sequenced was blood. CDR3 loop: CSATRLAGAGGNEQYF. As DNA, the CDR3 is TGCAGTGCTACTAGACTAGCGGGAGCGGGCGGAAATGAGCAGTACTTC.